This T cell receptor (beta chain) was identified during a study of shared clonotypes between healthy human individuals. As for this clone: As yet, its antigen is unknown.

Original processing notes: Filtering differed since immunoSEQ provided only junctions, with no quality scores. Method: immunoSEQ multiplex PCR; TCRdb's copy keeps in-frame clones and lacks some. V, J and clone size were drawn from that table, and D and trimming were deduced from the DNA. The table has around 330,000 clones, around 67% seen once. The CDR3 has 15 residues. The germline V gene encodes CDR1 LNHDA and CDR2 SQIVND (reference sequence). Trimming removed 3 bases from V and 8 bases from J; junction bases left unmatched: 8. The study's findings and limits: Sequencing of the sorted subsets was shown by rarefaction to be incomplete despite large depth.

The clonotype originates from a man aged 25 to 45 in good health. Sequencing used memory CD4+ T cells sorted from blood. Documented subset: CD45RA-negative fraction. V usage is TRBV19 and J usage is TRBJ2-1; 9 bases are a match to TRBD2. The CDR3 DNA is TGTGCCAGTAGTATTGTTAGCGGGAGCTTCGATGAGCAGTTCTTC. Translated, it gives CASSIVSGSFDEQFF.